This T cell receptor beta chain emerged from a study of shared clonotypes between healthy human individuals. Study in general: The study enrolled a couple of women and three men aged 18 to 49. Overall study results and limits: Clonotype sharing levels among donors were expected to vary with sequencing depth. Four donors had around 5.2% of their naive CD4 clonotypes in common.

Terminally differentiated effector memory CD45RA+ cells were left out of the naive CD8 fraction, which was CD45RO-negative and positively selected for CCR7. A word on this clone: The antigen is unknown.

This CDR3 is built from 14 residues. Germline assignment: CDR1 MNHEY and CDR2 SMNVEV (reference sequence). The V gene lost 0 bases and the J gene lost 1 base, with 6 bases spanning the gap. The method was immunoSEQ multiplex PCR; TCRdb's version includes in-frame clones alone and lacks a portion of them. The sample has about 1.9 million clones; roughly 93% are singletons. The sample consisted of naive CD8+ T cells from PBMCs. This receptor was identified in a man aged 18 to 30 in good health. Some clones in this sample may be carry-over from other donors' samples. The chain joins TRBV27 to TRBJ2-5; D gene ambiguous. The CDR3, as DNA: TGTGCCAGCAGTTTATCGCCTATCCAAGAGACCCAGTACTTC. Amino acid sequence: CASSLSPIQETQYF.